Sequencing of this TCR beta chain was carried out in a study of graft-versus-host responses after intestinal transplantation. In regard to this clone: Its antigen remains unknown.

V lost 4 bases and J lost 8; bases outside the gene matches: 5. The CDR3 sequence is 15 residues long. Germline V gives CDR1 SGHRS, CDR2 YFSETQ. TCRdb keeps only in-frame clones here, not all; method: immunoSEQ multiplex PCR. The sample holds about 120,000 clones; 85% to 95% are singletons and the top ten take more than 0.1%. This TCR was sampled from a human donor who received an intestinal transplant. V is TRBV5-1 and J is TRBJ2-1; TRBD2 matches at 14 bases. The source material was unstimulated CD4+ T cells sorted from spleen or lymph node cells, sampled before intestinal transplant. In DNA form, the CDR3 reads TGCGCCAGCAGCCTGACTAGCGGGAGGGTCGATGAGCAGTTCTTC. This codes for CASSLTSGRVDEQFF.